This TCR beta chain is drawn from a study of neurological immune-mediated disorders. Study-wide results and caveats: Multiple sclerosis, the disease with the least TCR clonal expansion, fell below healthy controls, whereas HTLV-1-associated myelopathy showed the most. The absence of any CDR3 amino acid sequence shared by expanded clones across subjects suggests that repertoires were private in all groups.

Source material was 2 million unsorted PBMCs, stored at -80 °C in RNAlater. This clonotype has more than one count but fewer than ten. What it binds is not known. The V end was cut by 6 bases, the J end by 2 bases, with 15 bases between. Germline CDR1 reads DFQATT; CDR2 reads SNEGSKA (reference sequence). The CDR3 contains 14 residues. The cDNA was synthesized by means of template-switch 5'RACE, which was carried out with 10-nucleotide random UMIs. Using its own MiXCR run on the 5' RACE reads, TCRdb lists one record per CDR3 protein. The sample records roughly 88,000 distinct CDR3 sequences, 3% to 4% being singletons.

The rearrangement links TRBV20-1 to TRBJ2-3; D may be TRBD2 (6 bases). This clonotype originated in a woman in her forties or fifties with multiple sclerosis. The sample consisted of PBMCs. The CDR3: CSAGGTGDTDTQYF. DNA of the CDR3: TGCAGTGCGGGCGGGACGGGTGACACAGATACGCAGTATTTT.